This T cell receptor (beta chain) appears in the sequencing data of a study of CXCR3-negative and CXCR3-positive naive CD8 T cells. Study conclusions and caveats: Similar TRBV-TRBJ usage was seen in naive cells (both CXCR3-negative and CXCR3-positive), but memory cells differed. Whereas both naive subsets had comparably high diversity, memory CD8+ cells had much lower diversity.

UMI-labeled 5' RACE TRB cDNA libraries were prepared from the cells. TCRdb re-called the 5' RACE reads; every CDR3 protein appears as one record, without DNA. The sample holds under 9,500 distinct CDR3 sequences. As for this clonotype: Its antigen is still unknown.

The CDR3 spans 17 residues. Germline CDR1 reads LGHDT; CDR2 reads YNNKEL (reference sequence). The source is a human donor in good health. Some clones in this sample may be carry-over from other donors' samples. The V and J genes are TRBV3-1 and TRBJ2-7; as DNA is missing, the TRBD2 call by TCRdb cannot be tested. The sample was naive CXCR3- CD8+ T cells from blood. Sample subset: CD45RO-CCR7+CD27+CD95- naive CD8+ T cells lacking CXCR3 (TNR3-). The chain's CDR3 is CASSPQTSGGLNYEQYF.